This TCR beta chain emerged from a study of breast tumors, draining lymph nodes, adjacent tissues. V gave up 5 bases and J gave up 4 bases; unmatched junction bases: 13. Germline CDR1 MNHEY, CDR2 SMNVEV (reference sequence). The CDR3 consists of 17 residues. Study-level findings and limits: Compared with lymph nodes, tumors were less diverse; compared with nontumor tissue, more. Data only fit, rather than demonstrated, lymph node origin of most tumor T cells. Findings are consistent with lymph node origin and intratumoral expansion of most tumor T cells.

Samples came from axillary lymph nodes draining the breast cancer. This clonotype was picked up many times. The antigen is not known. TCRdb independently ran MiXCR on the multiplex PCR reads; one entry per CDR3 protein. Of a few hundred thousand distinct CDR3 sequences in the sample, roughly a third were seen once. The V gene is TRBV27, the J gene TRBJ2-1; 8 bases match TRBD1. The sequence was obtained from a female donor with breast cancer. Some clones in this sample may be carry-over from other donors' samples. Sequenced sample: axillary lymph node tissue. CDR3 protein: CASSHGQGVFGYNEQFF. CDR3 DNA: TGTGCCAGCAGTCACGGACAGGGTGTTTTTGGGTACAATGAGCAGTTCTTC.